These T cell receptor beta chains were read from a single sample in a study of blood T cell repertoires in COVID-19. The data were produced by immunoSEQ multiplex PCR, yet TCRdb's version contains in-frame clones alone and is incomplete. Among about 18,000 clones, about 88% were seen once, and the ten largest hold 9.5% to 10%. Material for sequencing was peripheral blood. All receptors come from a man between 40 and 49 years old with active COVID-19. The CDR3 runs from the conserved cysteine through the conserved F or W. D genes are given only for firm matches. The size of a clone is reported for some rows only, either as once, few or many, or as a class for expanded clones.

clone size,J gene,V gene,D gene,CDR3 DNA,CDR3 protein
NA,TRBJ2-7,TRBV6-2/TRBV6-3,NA,TGTGCCAGCAGTTACGTATCGCTAGGTTTGGACGAGCAGTACTTC,CASSYVSLGLDEQYF
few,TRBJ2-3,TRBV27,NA,TGTGCCAGCAGTGACAGGGACTTCCTAGATACGCAGTATTTT,CASSDRDFLDTQYF
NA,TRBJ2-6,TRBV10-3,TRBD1,TGTGCCATCAGTGAGGACAGGGGGTCTGGGGCCAACGTCCTGACTTTC,CAISEDRGSGANVLTF
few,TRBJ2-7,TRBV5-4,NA,TGTGCCAGCAGCCCTGACATTGGATCTTTATCCTACGAGCAGTACTTC,CASSPDIGSLSYEQYF
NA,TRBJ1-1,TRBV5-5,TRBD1,TGTGCCAGCAGCTTGGCCGGACAGGGGGACACTGAAGCTTTCTTT,CASSLAGQGDTEAFF
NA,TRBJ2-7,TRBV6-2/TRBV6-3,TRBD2,TGTGCCAGCAGTTGGGCGGGAGGGATCGCACCCTACGAGCAGTACTTC,CASSWAGGIAPYEQYF
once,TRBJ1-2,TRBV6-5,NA,TGTGCCAGCAGTTACTCGACTCTGGGGCTGTATAATGGCTACACCTTC,CASSYSTLGLYNGYTF
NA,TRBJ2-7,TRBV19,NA,TGTGCCAGTAGTATAGTTGAGGGGGCCTACGAGCAGTACTTC,CASSIVEGAYEQYF
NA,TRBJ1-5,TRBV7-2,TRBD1,TGTGCCAGCAGCCCACACAGGGGTGATCAGCCCCAGCATTTT,CASSPHRGDQPQHF
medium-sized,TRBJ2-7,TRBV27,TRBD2,TGTGCCAGTGGAGACCGGTCGGGGGGGGACGAGCAGTACTTC,CASGDRSGGDEQYF
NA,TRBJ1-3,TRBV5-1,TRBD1,TGCGCCAGCAGCTCCGGACAGGGGGCTGGAAACACCATATATTTT,CASSSGQGAGNTIYF
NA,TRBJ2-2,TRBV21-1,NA,TGTGCCAGCAGCAAAGTGGGGAGGTCGGACACCGGGGAGCTGTTTTTT,CASSKVGRSDTGELFF
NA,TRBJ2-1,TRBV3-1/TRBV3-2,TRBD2,TGTGCCAGCAGCCCCCTCGGGGGGGCCGTCTACAATGAGCAGTTCTTC,CASSPLGGAVYNEQFF
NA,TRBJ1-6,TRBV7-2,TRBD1,TGTGCCAGCAGCCTAGGGACAGGGAATTCACCCCTCCACTTT,CASSLGTGNSPLHF
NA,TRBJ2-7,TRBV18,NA,TGTGCCAGCTCACCCGACACAACAGGGTCTGAGCAGTACTTC,CASSPDTTGSEQYF
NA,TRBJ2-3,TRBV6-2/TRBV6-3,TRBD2,TGTGCCAGCAGTTCCAAGCGGGGTAGCACAGATACGCAGTATTTT,CASSSKRGSTDTQYF